The present T cell receptor beta chain was sequenced within a study of graft-versus-host responses after intestinal transplantation. V lost 2 bases and J lost 4, with 14 bases in between. The CDR3 is made up of 15 amino acids. Germline lookup yields CDR1 MRHNA and CDR2 SNTAGT. The protocol was immunoSEQ multiplex PCR, while the TCRdb copy is restricted to in-frame clones and leaves out a portion. The sample yields about 18,000 clones, more than 30% seen once. The source material was alloreactive CD4+ T cells from a mixed lymphocyte reaction culture, sampled before intestinal transplant. Regarding subset: CFSE-low proliferating T cells sorted from approximately 6-day pre-transplant mixed lymphocyte reaction (GvH or HvG direction). The receptor comes from a human patient who received an intestinal transplant. J is TRBJ1-2 and V is TRBV6-4; tentatively, D is TRBD1 (5 bases). In DNA form, the CDR3 reads TGTGCCAGCAGTGACGAGGCAGGGAGGGCCTATGGCTACACCTTC. Translated: CASSDEAGRAYGYTF.